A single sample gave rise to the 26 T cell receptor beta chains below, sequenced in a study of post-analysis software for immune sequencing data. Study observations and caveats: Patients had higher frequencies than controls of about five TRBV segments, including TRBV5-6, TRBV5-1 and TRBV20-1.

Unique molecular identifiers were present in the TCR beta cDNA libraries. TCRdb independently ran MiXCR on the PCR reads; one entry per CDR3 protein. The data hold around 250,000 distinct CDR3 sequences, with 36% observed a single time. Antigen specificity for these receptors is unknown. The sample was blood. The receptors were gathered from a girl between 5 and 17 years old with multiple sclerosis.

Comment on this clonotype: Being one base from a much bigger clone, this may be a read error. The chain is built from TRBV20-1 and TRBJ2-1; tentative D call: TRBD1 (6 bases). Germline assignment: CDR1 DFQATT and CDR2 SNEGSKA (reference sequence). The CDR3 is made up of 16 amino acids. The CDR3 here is CSARVGATRRNNEHFF. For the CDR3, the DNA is TGCAGTGCTAGAGTGGGGGCCACGCGGCGCAACAATGAGCACTTCTTC.

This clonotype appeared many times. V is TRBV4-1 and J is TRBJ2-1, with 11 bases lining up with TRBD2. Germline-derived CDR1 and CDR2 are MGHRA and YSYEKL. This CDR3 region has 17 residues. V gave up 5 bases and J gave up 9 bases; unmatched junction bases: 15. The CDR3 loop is CASSKTLIAGGPGEQFF. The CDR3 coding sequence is TGCGCCAGCAGCAAAACCCTAATAGCGGGGGGGCCAGGTGAGCAGTTCTTC.

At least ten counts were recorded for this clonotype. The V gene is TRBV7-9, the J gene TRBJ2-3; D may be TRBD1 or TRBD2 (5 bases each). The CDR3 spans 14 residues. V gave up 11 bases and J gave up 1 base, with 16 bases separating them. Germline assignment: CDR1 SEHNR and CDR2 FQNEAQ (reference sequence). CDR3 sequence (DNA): TGTGCCCTATCCCCGGGGCCCGGCACAGATACGCAGTATTTT. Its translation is CALSPGPGTDTQYF.

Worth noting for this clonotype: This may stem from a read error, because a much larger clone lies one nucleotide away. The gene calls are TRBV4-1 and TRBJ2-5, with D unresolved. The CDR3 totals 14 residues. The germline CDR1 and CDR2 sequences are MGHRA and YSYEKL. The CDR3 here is CASSQDRRAETRYF. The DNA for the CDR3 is TGCGCCAGCAGCCAAGATCGGCGAGCAGAGACCCGGTACTTC.

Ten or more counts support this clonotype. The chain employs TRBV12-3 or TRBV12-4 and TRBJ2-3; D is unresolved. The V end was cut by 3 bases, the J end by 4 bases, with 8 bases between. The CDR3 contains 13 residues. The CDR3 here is CASSFKGADTQYF. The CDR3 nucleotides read TGTGCCAGCAGTTTCAAAGGCGCAGATACGCAGTATTTT.

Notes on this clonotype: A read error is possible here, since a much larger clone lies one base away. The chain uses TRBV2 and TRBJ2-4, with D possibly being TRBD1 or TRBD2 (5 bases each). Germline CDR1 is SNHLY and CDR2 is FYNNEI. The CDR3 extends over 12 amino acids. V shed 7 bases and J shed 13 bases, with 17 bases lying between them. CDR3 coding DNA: TGTGCCAGCAATGGTAGCCCCAGGGAGCAGTACTTC. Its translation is CASNGSPREQYF.

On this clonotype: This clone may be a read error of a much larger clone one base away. The CDR3 DNA follows: TGTACCAGCAGCTCACTTGGGGGGGGCAATGAGCAGTTCTTC. It translates to CTSSSLGGGNEQFF. This sequence joins TRBV27 and TRBJ2-1, with TRBD2 matching 7 bases. Germline CDR1 and CDR2: MNHEY and SMNVEV (reference sequence). This CDR3 region has 14 residues.

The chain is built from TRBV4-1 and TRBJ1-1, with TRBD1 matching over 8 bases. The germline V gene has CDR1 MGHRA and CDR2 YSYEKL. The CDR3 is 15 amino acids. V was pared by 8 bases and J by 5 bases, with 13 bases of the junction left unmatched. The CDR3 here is CASGGRQGQKTEAFF. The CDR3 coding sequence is TGCGCCAGCGGCGGTCGACAGGGGCAGAAGACTGAAGCTTTCTTT.

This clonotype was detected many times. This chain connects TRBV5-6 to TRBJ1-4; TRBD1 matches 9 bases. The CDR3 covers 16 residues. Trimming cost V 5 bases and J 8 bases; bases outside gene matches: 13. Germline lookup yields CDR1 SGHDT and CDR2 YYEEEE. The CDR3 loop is CASRTYGQGKNEKLFF. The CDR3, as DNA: TGTGCCAGCAGAACTTACGGACAGGGGAAGAACGAAAAACTGTTTTTT.

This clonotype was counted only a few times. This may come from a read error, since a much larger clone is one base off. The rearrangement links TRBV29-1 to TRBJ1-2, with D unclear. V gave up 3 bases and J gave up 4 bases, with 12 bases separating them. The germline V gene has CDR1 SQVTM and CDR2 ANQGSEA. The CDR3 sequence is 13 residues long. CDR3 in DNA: TGCAGCGTTGAGTTCGAGGCTAGCTATGGCTACACCTTC. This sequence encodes CSVEFEASYGYTF.

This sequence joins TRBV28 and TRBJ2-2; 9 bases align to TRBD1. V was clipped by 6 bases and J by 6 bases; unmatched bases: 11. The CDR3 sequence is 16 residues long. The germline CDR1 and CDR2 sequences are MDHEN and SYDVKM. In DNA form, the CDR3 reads TGTGCCAGCAGGGCCCGGGACAGGGCTCCCCCCGGGGAGCTGTTTTTT. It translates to CASRARDRAPPGELFF.

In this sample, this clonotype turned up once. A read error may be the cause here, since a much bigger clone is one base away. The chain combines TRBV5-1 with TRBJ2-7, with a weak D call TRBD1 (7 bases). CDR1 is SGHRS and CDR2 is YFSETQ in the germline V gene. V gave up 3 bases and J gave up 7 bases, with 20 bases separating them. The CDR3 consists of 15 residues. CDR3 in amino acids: CASSSRGSGVDEQYF. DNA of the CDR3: TGCGCCAGCAGCTCCAGGGGGTCGGGAGTAGATGAGCAGTACTTC.

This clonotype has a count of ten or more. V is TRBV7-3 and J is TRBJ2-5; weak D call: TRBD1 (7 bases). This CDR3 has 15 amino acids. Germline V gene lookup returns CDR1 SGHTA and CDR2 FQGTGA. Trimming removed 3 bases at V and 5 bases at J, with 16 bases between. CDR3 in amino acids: CASSFSGGGGETQYF. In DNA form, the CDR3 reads TGTGCCAGCAGCTTCTCAGGAGGGGGCGGGGAGACCCAGTACTTC. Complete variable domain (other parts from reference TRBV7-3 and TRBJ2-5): GAGVSQTPSNKVTEKGKYVELRCDPISGHTALYWYRQSLGQGPEFLIYFQGTGAADDSGLPNDRFFAVRPEGSVSTLKIQRTERGDSAVYLCASSFSGGGGETQYFGPGTRLLVL.

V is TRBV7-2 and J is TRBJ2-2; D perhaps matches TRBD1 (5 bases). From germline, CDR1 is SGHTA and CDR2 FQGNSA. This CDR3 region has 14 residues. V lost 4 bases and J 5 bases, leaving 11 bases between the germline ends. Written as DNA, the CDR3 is TGTGCCAGCAGCTCAGGGTTGGGGACCGGGGAGCTGTTTTTT. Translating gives CASSSGLGTGELFF.

As DNA, the CDR3 is TGTGCCAGCAGCGCCGTCATTGGGGCCGGGTACAATGAGCAGTTCTTC. Amino acids: CASSAVIGAGYNEQFF. This sequence joins TRBV28 and TRBJ2-1, with D possibly TRBD1 on 5 matching bases. From germline, CDR1 is MDHEN and CDR2 SYDVKM. The CDR3 extends over 16 amino acids. Trimming removed 6 bases at V and 4 bases at J, with 19 bases between.

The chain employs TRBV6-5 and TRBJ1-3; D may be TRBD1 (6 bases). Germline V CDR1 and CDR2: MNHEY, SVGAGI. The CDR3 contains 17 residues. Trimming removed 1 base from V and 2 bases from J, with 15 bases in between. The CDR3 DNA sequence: TGTGCCAGCAGTTACTGGACAGACCTATCCACTGGAAACACCATATATTTT. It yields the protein CASSYWTDLSTGNTIYF.

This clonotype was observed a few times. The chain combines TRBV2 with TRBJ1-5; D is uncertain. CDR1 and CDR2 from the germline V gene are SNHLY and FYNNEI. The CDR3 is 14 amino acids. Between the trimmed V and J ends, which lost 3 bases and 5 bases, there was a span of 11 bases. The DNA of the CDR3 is TGTGCCAGCAGTGATCGTAGATCTTATCAGCCCCAGCATTTT. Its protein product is CASSDRRSYQPQHF.

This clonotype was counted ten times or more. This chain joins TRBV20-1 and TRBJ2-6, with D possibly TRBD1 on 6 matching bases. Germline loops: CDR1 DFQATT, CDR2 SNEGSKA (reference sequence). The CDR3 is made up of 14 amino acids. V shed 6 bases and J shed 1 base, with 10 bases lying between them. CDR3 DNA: TGCAGTGCGACCGGGACATCTGGGGCCAACGTCCTGACTTTC. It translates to CSATGTSGANVLTF.

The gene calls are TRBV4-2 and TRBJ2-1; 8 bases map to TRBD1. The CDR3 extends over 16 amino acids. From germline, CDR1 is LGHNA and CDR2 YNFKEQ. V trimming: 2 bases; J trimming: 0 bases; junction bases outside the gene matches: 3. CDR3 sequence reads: CASSQSRGPSYNEQFF. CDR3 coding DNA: TGTGCCAGCAGCCAAAGCAGGGGGCCCTCCTACAATGAGCAGTTCTTC.

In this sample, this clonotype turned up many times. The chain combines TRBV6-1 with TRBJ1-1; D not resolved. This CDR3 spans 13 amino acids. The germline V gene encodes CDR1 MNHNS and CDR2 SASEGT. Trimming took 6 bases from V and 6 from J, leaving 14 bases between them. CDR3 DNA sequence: TGTGCCAGCAGGGATTATCGGTACTCTGAAGCTTTCTTT. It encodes CASRDYRYSEAFF.

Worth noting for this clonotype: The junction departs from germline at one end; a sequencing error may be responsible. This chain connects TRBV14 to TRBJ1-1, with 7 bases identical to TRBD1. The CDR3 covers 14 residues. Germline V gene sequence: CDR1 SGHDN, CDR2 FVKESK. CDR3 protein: CANSPTGFDTEAFF. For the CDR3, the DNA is TGTGCCAACAGCCCGACAGGGTTCGACACTGAAGCTTTCTTT.

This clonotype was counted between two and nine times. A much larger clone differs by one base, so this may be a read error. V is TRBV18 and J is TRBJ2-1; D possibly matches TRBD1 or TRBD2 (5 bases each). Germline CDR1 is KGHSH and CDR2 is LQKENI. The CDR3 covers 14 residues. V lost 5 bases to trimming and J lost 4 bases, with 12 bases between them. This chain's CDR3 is CASSGDPTYNEQFF. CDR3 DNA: TGTGCCAGCTCAGGGGACCCAACTTACAATGAGCAGTTCTTC.

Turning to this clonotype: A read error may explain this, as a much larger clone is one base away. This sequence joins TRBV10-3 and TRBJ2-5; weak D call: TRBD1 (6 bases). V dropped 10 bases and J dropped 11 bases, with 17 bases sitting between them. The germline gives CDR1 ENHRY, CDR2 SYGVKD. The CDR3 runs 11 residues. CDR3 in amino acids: CATGQNNEQYF. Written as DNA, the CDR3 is TGTGCCACCGGACAGAACAATGAGCAGTACTTC.

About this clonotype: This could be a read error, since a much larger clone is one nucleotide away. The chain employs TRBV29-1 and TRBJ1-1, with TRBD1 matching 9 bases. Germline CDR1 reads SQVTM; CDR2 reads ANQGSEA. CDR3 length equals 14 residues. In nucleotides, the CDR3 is TGCAGCGCCGCACAGGGGGCGGGAGGCACTGAAGTTTTCTTT. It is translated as CSAAQGAGGTEVFF.

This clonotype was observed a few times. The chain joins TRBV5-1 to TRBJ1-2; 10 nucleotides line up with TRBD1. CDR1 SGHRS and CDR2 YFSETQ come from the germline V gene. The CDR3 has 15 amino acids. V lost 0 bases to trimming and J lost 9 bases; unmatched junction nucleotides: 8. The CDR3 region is CASSLAGQGDGSYTF. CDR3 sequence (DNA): TGCGCCAGCAGCTTGGCCGGACAGGGGGACGGTAGCTACACCTTC.

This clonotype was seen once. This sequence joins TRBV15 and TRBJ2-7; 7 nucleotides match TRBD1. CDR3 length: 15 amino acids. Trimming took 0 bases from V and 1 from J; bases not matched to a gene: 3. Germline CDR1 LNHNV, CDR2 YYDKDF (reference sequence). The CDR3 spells CATSRDGGQSYEQYF. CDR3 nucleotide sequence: TGTGCCACCAGCAGAGATGGGGGACAGTCCTACGAGCAGTACTTC.